The 5 T cell receptor beta chains presented below share a single source sample, sequenced in a study of blood T cell repertoires in COVID-19. Repertoires were generated with immunoSEQ multiplex PCR, while TCRdb's copy carries only in-frame clones and drops some. The sample lists more than 300,000 clones, 80% to 90% occurring once. The sequencing sample was made of peripheral blood. The source of these receptors is a woman aged 45 to 65 with COVID-19, enrolled during active disease.

This rearrangement joins TRBV11-3 to TRBJ1-3; tentative D call: TRBD1 (5 bases). Trimming stripped 2 bases from V and 4 bases from J, with 9 bases between. This CDR3 has 14 amino acids. Germline V gene data show CDR1 as SGHNT and CDR2 as YENEEA. CDR3 nucleotide sequence: TGTGCCAGCAGCTTACAGGGAAGAGGAAACACCATATATTTT. This sequence encodes CASSLQGRGNTIYF.

The rearrangement uses TRBV21-1 and TRBJ2-3; the table's TRBD2 call for D was not verified on the DNA. TRBV21-1 corresponds to a pseudogene. The CDR3 contains 15 residues. CDR3 sequence (DNA): TGTGCCAGCAGCAAAGCCGGCGGGAGTATAGATACGCAGTATTTT. It encodes CASSKAGGSIDTQYF.

This chain connects TRBV19 to TRBJ2-7, with D unresolved. Trimming removed 2 bases from V and 0 bases from J, with 8 bases in between. Germline CDR1 and CDR2: LNHDA and SQIVND (reference sequence). This CDR3 is 14 amino acids long. Here the CDR3 DNA reads TGTGCCAGTAGTATATTCCAGGACTCCTACGAGCAGTACTTC. Translation gives CASSIFQDSYEQYF.

The chain uses TRBV5-4 and TRBJ1-2; tentative D call: TRBD1 (5 bases). The germline CDR1 and CDR2 sequences are SGHNT and YYREEE (reference sequence). The CDR3 has 16 amino acids. V lost 6 bases and J 5 bases, leaving 23 bases between the germline ends. DNA for the CDR3: TGTGCCAGCACAATCATCCGGGAACGGGGGATTTATGGCTACACCTTC. Its protein is CASTIIRERGIYGYTF.

V is TRBV14 and J is TRBJ2-2; unclear D gene. V was shortened by 0 bases and J by 8 bases, with 13 bases between the two germline ends. Germline V gives CDR1 SGHDN, CDR2 FVKESK. The CDR3 runs 15 residues. The CDR3 DNA follows: TGTGCCAGCAGCCAAGAGCTCAGATCCCAGGGGGAGCTGTTTTTT. It yields the protein CASSQELRSQGELFF.